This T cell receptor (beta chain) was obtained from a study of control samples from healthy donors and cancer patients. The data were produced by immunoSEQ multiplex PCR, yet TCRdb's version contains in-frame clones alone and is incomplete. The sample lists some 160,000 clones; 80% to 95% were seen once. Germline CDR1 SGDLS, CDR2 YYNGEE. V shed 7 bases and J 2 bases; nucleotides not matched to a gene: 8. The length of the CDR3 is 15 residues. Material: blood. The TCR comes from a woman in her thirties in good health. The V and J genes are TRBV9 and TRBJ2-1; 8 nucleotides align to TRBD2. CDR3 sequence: CASRKAGDTYNEQFF. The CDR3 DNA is TGTGCCAGCCGGAAAGCGGGAGACACCTACAATGAGCAGTTCTTC.